This TCR beta chain was identified during a study of T-cell reconstitution after alpha-beta-depleted transplantation in children. General study results and limits: After transplant, at about two months, alpha-beta T cells were reportedly derived from several hundred expanded graft clones.

A library of TCRbeta sequences, prepared with unique molecular identifiers, was generated. TCRdb passed the PCR reads through MiXCR, listing each CDR3 protein once. The data hold about 58,000 distinct CDR3 sequences, with about 40% observed a single time. This clonotype was found a few times. Its matching antigen is unknown. The sequences come from PBMCs, mostly from graft donor cells, collected 360 days after TCRalphabeta/CD19-depleted stem cell transplant. The clonotype originates from a male patient aged 10 to 17 who had a stem cell transplant for acute lymphoblastic leukemia, so the T cells may come from the graft donor.

CDR3: CASSLGPRSYTF. Here the CDR3 DNA reads TGTGCCAGCAGTCTCGGACCCAGAAGCTACACCTTC. The rearrangement joins TRBV6-5 to TRBJ1-2; D gene ambiguous. This CDR3 is built from 12 residues. The germline gives CDR1 MNHEY, CDR2 SVGAGI. Trimming pared 5 bases from V and 9 bases from J, leaving 13 bases between.